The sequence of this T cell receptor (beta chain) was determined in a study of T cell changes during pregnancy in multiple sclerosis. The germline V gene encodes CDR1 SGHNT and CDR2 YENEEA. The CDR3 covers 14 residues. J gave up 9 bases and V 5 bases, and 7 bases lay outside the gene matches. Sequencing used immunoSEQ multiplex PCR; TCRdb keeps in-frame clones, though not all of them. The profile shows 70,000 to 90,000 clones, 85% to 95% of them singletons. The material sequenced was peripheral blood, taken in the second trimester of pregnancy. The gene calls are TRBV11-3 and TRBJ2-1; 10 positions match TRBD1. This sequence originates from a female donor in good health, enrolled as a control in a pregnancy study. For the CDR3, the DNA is TGTGCCAGCAGCCCGGGACAGGGGACAGGTGAGCAGTTCTTC. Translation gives CASSPGQGTGEQFF.